The clone carrying this T cell receptor beta chain was counted many times. Its specificity is unknown. This record belongs to a study of early T cells in non-severe SARS-CoV-2 infection. Study as a whole: The study sequenced bulk RNA from unsorted whole blood, with chains unpaired. General study results and limits: Using VDJdb, the matching emphasized anti-spike CD8 responses while missing private and CD4 specificities.

cDNA molecules, individually, were tagged with unique molecular identifiers. TCRdb itself ran the 5' RACE reads through MiXCR, one entry per CDR3 protein. The table includes approximately 58,000 distinct CDR3 sequences, more than 9% detected once. The germline V and J ends were trimmed by 0 bases and 2 bases, with 7 bases remaining between them. The CDR3 spans 14 residues. Germline loops: CDR1 MNHNY, CDR2 SVGAGI (reference sequence). The V and J genes are TRBV6-6 and TRBJ1-1; D is unclear. This sequence was found in an adult who was a healthcare worker with PCR-confirmed SARS-CoV-2 infection or an uninfected control (not recorded which). The sample taken for sequencing was whole blood. For the CDR3, the DNA is TGTGCCAGCAGTTACTCGAGGAGTAACACTGAAGCTTTCTTT. Translation gives CASSYSRSNTEAFF.